This is a list of T cell receptor beta chains from one sample in a study of T cell responses to AZD1222 COVID-19 vaccine. The protocol was immunoSEQ multiplex PCR, while the TCRdb copy is restricted to in-frame clones and leaves out a portion. In the table there are 150,000 or so clones, 90% of which are singletons. The specimen comprised peripheral blood, sampled on day 0 of AZD1222 vaccination. These receptors all stem from an adult in good health. The CDR3 runs from the conserved cysteine through the conserved F or W. The D gene is left open where the match is weak. A clone size is listed for some rows: how often the clone was seen (once, few, many), or a class if it is expanded.

d_call j_call clone_size v_call cdr3_aa cdr3_nt
NA TRBJ2-7 NA TRBV10-3 CAIRTGTPYEQYF TGTGCCATCAGGACCGGGACACCTTACGAGCAGTACTTC
NA TRBJ1-3 NA TRBV15 CATSIFSSRDYNKGNTIYF TGTGCCACCAGCATCTTTTCTAGCCGGGACTACAACAAAGGAAACACCATATATTTT
NA TRBJ2-2 NA TRBV10-3 CATLSDTGELFF TGTGCCACCCTCAGCGACACCGGGGAGCTGTTTTTT
NA TRBJ1-2 NA TRBV19 CASSIEGYGYTF TGTGCCAGTAGTATCGAGGGCTATGGCTACACCTTC
NA TRBJ1-2 NA TRBV5-6 CASSLGRNYGYTF TGTGCCAGCAGCTTGGGGAGAAACTATGGCTACACCTTC
NA TRBJ2-3 NA TRBV11-2 CASRGLRGGRTDTQYF TGTGCCAGCAGGGGTCTGCGCGGGGGCCGCACAGATACGCAGTATTTT
NA TRBJ2-5 NA TRBV5-4 CASSLEAGTQETQYF TGTGCCAGCAGCTTGGAGGCAGGTACCCAAGAGACCCAGTACTTC
NA TRBJ2-1 NA TRBV5-1 CASSLGTNNEQFF TGCGCCAGCAGCTTGGGCACTAACAATGAGCAGTTCTTC
NA TRBJ2-7 NA TRBV19 CASSIKIRGEQYF TGTGCCAGTAGTATTAAGATAAGAGGCGAGCAGTACTTC
NA TRBJ2-1 few TRBV9 CASSVEAGGSYEQFF TGTGCCAGCAGCGTAGAGGCGGGCGGAAGCTATGAGCAGTTCTTC
TRBD1 TRBJ1-3 NA TRBV4-3 CASSQGTGADRWDTIYF TGCGCCAGCAGCCAAGGTACAGGGGCGGACCGGTGGGACACCATATATTTT
TRBD2 TRBJ2-3 NA TRBV9 CASSIGSGGGTDTQYF TGTGCCAGCAGCATCGGTAGCGGGGGGGGCACAGATACGCAGTATTTT
NA TRBJ1-1 NA TRBV3-1/TRBV3-2 CASSQMRLRSVPSAFF TGTGCCAGCAGCCAAATGCGACTGCGTTCGGTCCCATCAGCTTTCTTT
NA TRBJ2-1 NA TRBV18 CASSPLATGRFF TGTGCCAGCTCCCCTCTGGCTACGGGGCGGTTCTTC
NA TRBJ1-6 NA TRBV4-3 CASSQGNNSPLHF TGCGCCAGCAGCCAAGGGAACAATTCACCCCTCCACTTT